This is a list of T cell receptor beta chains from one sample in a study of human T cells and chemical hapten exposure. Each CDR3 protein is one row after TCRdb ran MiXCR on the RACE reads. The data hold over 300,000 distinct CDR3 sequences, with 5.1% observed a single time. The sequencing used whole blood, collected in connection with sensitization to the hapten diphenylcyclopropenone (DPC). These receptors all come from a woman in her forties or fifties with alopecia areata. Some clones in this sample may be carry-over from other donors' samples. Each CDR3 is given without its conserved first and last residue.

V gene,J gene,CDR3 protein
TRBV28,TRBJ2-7,ASSLPSGSYEQY
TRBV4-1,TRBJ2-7,ASSQGVGTYEQY
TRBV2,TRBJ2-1,ASRKGQNSYNEQF
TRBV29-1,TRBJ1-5,SAASTGPGPQH
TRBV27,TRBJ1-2,ATRQGARQGYT
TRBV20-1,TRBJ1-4,SARDGSGPINEKLF
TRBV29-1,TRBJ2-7,SVEDGHSSYEQY
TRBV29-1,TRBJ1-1,SVGGQLLMNTEAF
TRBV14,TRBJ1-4,ASSPYQGMYEEKLF
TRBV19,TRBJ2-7,ASSAGGTPSYEQY
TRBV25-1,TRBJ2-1,ASSWKGNEQF
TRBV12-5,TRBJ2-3,ASVKGGGTDTQY
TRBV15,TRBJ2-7,ATSRGISASSYEQY
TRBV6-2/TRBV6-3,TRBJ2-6,ASSRGGSGANVLT
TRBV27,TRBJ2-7,AIYAGTLYEQY
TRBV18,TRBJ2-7,ASSPDGRYEQY